The TCR beta chain described here comes from a study of shared clonotypes between healthy human individuals (dated by TCRdb to about 2020). For context, the study as a whole: Three men and a couple of women, aged 18 to 49 years, made up the cohort. For each donor, CD4 naive and CD4 memory were each given three plates, CD8 naive was given two plates, and CD8 memory was given one plate. Blood TCR repertoires of about 5 healthy adults were deeply sequenced to estimate repertoire size and the extent of clonotype sharing between individuals. To increase sequencing depth and limit assay-specific biases, different laboratories used diverse techniques to prepare libraries and sequence TCR repertoires. Per donor, leukapheresis produced somewhere between about 0.85 and 8.9 billion PBMCs.

Broader findings and caveats from the paper: Pairwise subsampling led to the expectation that sequencing depth would affect the degree of clonotype sharing among donors. Naive subsets generally had larger estimated clonotype richness than memory subsets did. Rarefaction of sorted-subset datasets indicated incomplete sequencing despite the large sequencing depth. Only blood was sampled, and tissue TCR repertoires likely differ from those in blood. Sharing across a few donors was observed for around 5% of naive CD4, 3% to 3.5% of naive CD8, roughly 2.3% of memory CD4, and roughly 0.4% of memory CD8 clonotypes. The small number of donors limited the genetic and exposure-history diversity represented. Compared with non-shared clonotypes, clonotypes shared by all four sorted-subset donors had higher generation probabilities.

Measured from the cysteine to the phenylalanine, the CDR3 is 15 residues long. Only the CDR3 part of the read is kept: 45 bases, read in frame from the first base. The CDR1 and CDR2 encoded by the germline V gene (reference sequence) are SGHNT and YYREEE. The junction shows trimming of 2 bases on V and 5 bases on J, plus 13 bases between the germline ends. Healthy HIV-negative adults with no recently reported acute infections or vaccinations were included as donors. Every donor was a Caucasian adult residing in Nashville, Tennessee, USA. CD4+ T cells were enriched by magnetic negative selection, after which naive cells were positively selected on CD45RA and the negative fraction was taken as the memory subset. Blood was collected by leukapheresis, and PBMCs were isolated by Ficoll-Histopaque density gradient centrifugation and then cryopreserved in liquid nitrogen vapor phase. Purity and quantity of every magnetically sorted T cell population were checked by analytical flow cytometry. Genomic DNA was isolated from every sorted fraction and measured by UV absorbance on a Nanodrop 2000c.

A remark on this clone: What antigen it recognizes has not been identified. No much larger clone is present one base from it, and per-base qualities are unavailable.

Using the deep immunoSEQ assay, TCR CDR3 regions were amplified from genomic DNA by multiplex PCR. Extracted genomic DNA from each cell subset was spread evenly across all wells of several immunoSEQ 96-well plates, with each plate serving as a replicate. For sorted subsets, around 0.2 ug of genomic DNA, equivalent to roughly 33,000 T cell genomes, went into each replicate PCR. Purified libraries were measured with a Qubit 3.0 fluorometer, size-checked on a Bioanalyzer 2100, and measured again with the KAPA Library Quantification kit. Every immunoSEQ 96-well plate was sequenced on a separate single-read 150-cycle Illumina NextSeq 550 flow cell. In the source study's methods: Because the immunoSEQ output included only junctional sequences and no quality scores, the filtering could not be the same as the filtering used for full-length reads. Sequences were annotated with PyIR, a Python wrapper for IgBLAST v1.9, using IMGT germline references to assign V/J genes and CDR3. Any read was removed if the V/J assignment was weak (E-value above 1e-6), the CDR3 was missing, or the read contained stop codons, out-of-frame junctions, or ambiguous translated residues. V3J clonotypes were defined as sequences sharing an identical inferred V gene, J gene, and CDR3 amino acid sequence. Percentage overlap between repertoires was computed as shared unique clonotypes divided by the size of the smaller repertoire. Richness of each repertoire was evaluated using RTK rarefaction, the Chao1 estimator, and Recon v2.1 estimates of unobserved clonotypes. For all TCRbeta clonotypes obtained by the gDNA method from a few donors, generation probabilities were computed with OLGA. TCRdb retrieved this table from immuneACCESS and kept in-frame rearrangements only. Not all clones are present; in checked studies, unresolved V genes account for under half, and no reason is known for the remainder. For V, J and clone size, that table is used; D and trimming come from the DNA. This sample is represented by under 2.5 million clones; under 95% of them were singletons. Together, the top ten hold 0.37% of the sample.

Rearrangement joined TRBV5-4 to TRBJ2-2; a tentative D call is TRBD1 (5 bases match). The source of this sequence is a man younger than 35 in good health. Some clones in this sample may be carry-over from other donors' samples. Sequencing input: naive CD4+ T cells from PBMCs. Sample cell subset or site, as interpreted from the label and publication: CD45RA+ positively selected. The CDR3 protein sequence reads: CASSFSQKGTGELFF. The sequenced DNA: TGTGCCAGCAGCTTCAGCCAGAAGGGGACCGGGGAGCTGTTTTTT. The variable domain in full, with residues beyond the CDR3 obtained from the reference TRBV5-4 and TRBJ2-2 genes, is ETGVTQSPTHLIKTRGQQVTLRCSSQSGHNTVSWYQQALGQGPQFIFQYYREEENGRGNFPPRFSGLQFPNYSSELNVNALELDDSALYLCASSFSQKGTGELFFGEGSRLTVL.